Reported below is one TCR beta chain. The record originates from a study of regulatory T cells in long-lasting Graves disease. The CDR3 length is 15 residues. V dropped 5 bases and J dropped 4; count of bases not matched to a gene: 8. Germline CDR1 DFQATT, CDR2 SNEGSKA (reference sequence). Construction of the TCR beta libraries employed iRepertoire HTBI primers in conjunction with Arm-PCR of CDR3 regions. MiXCR was run by TCRdb on the multiplex PCR reads, yielding one entry per CDR3 protein. This sample has approximately 390,000 distinct CDR3 sequences; around 15% occur once, and the top ten carry over 20%. Noted time point: newly diagnosed GD, antithyroid drugs for less than 3 months. PBMCs were the source of the RNA used for TCR sequencing. The same data also went into a second study, on T cells in Graves' hyperthyroidism and ophthalmopathy.

This TCR derives from a woman between 18 and 29 years old with Graves disease. The gene calls are TRBV20-1 and TRBJ2-1; 10 bases line up with TRBD2. The specimen was peripheral blood mononuclear cells (PBMCs), collected at new diagnosis, from a patient treated with antithyroid drugs. This chain's CDR3 is CSALSGTSVYNEQFF. The CDR3 DNA is TGCAGTGCTCTGTCCGGGACTAGCGTTTACAATGAGCAGTTCTTC.